These 25 T cell receptor beta chains came from one sample sequenced in a study of blood T cells in healthy people across ages. PCR was performed a second time for 7 to 11 cycles using a sample-barcoded 5' primer and a J-beta primer mix. TCRdb recomputed calls from the 5' RACE reads with MiXCR, one row per CDR3 protein. The table has 750,000 to 950,000 distinct CDR3 sequences, roughly 25% seen once. These records were also assigned to another study, of T cells of mothers and their children.

The sequenced sample was blood. Receptor source: a boy younger than 18 in good health.

This clonotype was recorded a few times. This chain connects TRBV7-3 to TRBJ2-5; perhaps TRBD2 as D (6 bases). Matching the DNA end better, TRBJ2-7 makes the J call doubtful. CDR1 is SGHTA and CDR2 is FQGTGA in the germline V gene. This CDR3 region has 14 residues. The CDR3 coding sequence is TGTGCCAGCAGCTTAACTGTCGCCGGGAGCGAGCAGTACTTC. Translated, it gives CASSLTVAGSEQYF.

This clonotype was seen a handful of times. V usage is TRBV30 and J usage is TRBJ2-5; unclear D gene. The CDR3 has 13 residues. V dropped 2 bases and J dropped 7 bases, with 14 bases sitting between them. Germline assignment: CDR1 GTSNPN and CDR2 SVGIG (reference sequence). CDR3 bases: TGTGCCTGGAGTCGAGGTGGCCTGGGGACCCAGTACTTC. Its protein product is CAWSRGGLGTQYF. The entire variable domain, with the rest obtained from reference TRBV30 and TRBJ2-5, is as follows: SQTIHQWPATLVQPVGSPLSLECTVEGTSNPNLYWYRQAAGRGLQLLFYSVGIGQISSEVPQNLSASRPQDRQFILSSKKLLLSDSGFYLCAWSRGGLGTQYFGPGTRLLVL.

This chain joins TRBV3-1 and TRBJ2-2; no reliable D call. Between the trimmed V and J ends, which lost 1 base and 0 bases, there was a span of 12 bases. The CDR3 is made up of 17 amino acids. From germline, CDR1 is LGHDT and CDR2 YNNKEL (reference sequence). The CDR3 spells CASSQGWANTNTGELFF. CDR3 coding DNA: TGTGCCAGCAGCCAAGGATGGGCGAACACGAACACCGGGGAGCTGTTTTTT.

This clonotype occurred a few times. J is TRBJ2-2 and V is TRBV5-1; D gene uncertain. Germline V gene sequence: CDR1 SGHRS, CDR2 YFSETQ. This CDR3 has 14 amino acids. Trimming left V 5 bases short and J 6 bases short, with 14 bases between. The CDR3 sequence: CASSLWRVAGELFF. The CDR3 bases are TGCGCCAGCAGTCTGTGGCGAGTGGCCGGGGAGCTGTTTTTT.

The rearrangement uses TRBV11-2 and TRBJ1-5; D is possibly TRBD1 (5 bases). The ends were cut back, 2 bases at V and 9 bases at J, with 11 bases in the middle. From germline, CDR1 is SGHAT and CDR2 FQNNGV. The CDR3 contains 13 residues. CDR3 amino acids: CASSLPGTRPQHF. The CDR3 nucleotides are TGTGCCAGCAGCTTACCGGGGACTCGGCCCCAGCATTTT.

This clonotype was seen a single time. The rearrangement uses TRBV9 and TRBJ2-5; D call uncertain. Trimming pared 0 bases from V and 2 bases from J, leaving 5 bases between. The CDR3 has 13 residues. Germline V gene lookup returns CDR1 SGDLS and CDR2 YYNGEE. Here the CDR3 DNA reads TGTGCCAGCAGCGTAGAGCTGCAAGAGACCCAGTACTTC. Its translation: CASSVELQETQYF.

There are a few counts of this clonotype. This rearrangement joins TRBV6-6 to TRBJ1-4; maybe TRBD1 (5 bases). This CDR3 is 11 amino acids long. From germline, CDR1 is MNHNY and CDR2 SVGAGI (reference sequence). V was pared by 2 bases and J by 16 bases, with 11 bases between. The CDR3 DNA is TGTGCCAGCAGTTACGGGACTTTCCCGTTTTTT. It yields the protein CASSYGTFPFF.

In this sample, this clonotype turned up a few times. The chain carries TRBV2 and TRBJ1-4, with D tentatively TRBD1 (5 bases). V was pared by 2 bases and J by 8 bases, with 15 bases between. This CDR3 spans 15 amino acids. Per germline, CDR1 SNHLY and CDR2 FYNNEI. CDR3 residues: CASSENRGALEKLFF. The CDR3 DNA reads as TGTGCCAGCAGTGAAAACCGGGGCGCGCTGGAAAAACTGTTTTTT.

There are a few counts of this clonotype. The chain joins TRBV27 to TRBJ2-1, with D perhaps TRBD1 (6 bases). Germline CDR1 and CDR2: MNHEY and SMNVEV (reference sequence). The CDR3 sequence is 16 residues long. Trimming removed 6 bases at V and 0 bases at J, with 15 bases between. In DNA form, the CDR3 reads TGTGCCAGCAGGATACAGGGCCTTAGCTCCTACAATGAGCAGTTCTTC. As protein: CASRIQGLSSYNEQFF.

This chain connects TRBV5-1 to TRBJ2-7; 8 nucleotides match TRBD1. The CDR3 extends over 14 amino acids. Trimming took 3 bases from V and 6 from J; bases not matched to a gene: 8. Per germline, CDR1 SGHRS and CDR2 YFSETQ. The CDR3 sequence: CASSSLDRAGEQYF. DNA for the CDR3: TGCGCCAGCAGCTCTTTGGACAGGGCAGGCGAGCAGTACTTC.

A note on this clonotype: Germline and junction disagree at one end, which may indicate a read error. This chain joins TRBV18 and TRBJ2-7, with D possibly called TRBD1 or TRBD2 (8 bases each). There are 15 residues in the CDR3. Germline CDR1 KGHSH, CDR2 LQKENI. The CDR3 loop is CASPPGGTGSYEQYF. As DNA, the CDR3 is TGTGCCAGCCCACCGGGAGGGACAGGTTCCTACGAGCAGTACTTC.

J is TRBJ2-3 and V is TRBV6-1, with D possibly matching TRBD1 (6 bases). The CDR3 spans 13 residues. From germline, CDR1 is MNHNS and CDR2 SASEGT. V was clipped by 6 bases and J by 2 bases, with 9 bases between them. The CDR3 region has the DNA TGTGCCAGCAGAGACAGGACCACAGATACGCAGTATTTT. It yields the protein CASRDRTTDTQYF.

This clonotype was observed a few times. The DNA for the CDR3 is TGCAGCGCTGCAGAAAATAGAAATGAAAAACTGTTTTTT. Residues: CSAAENRNEKLFF. This rearrangement joins TRBV29-1 to TRBJ1-4, with D hard to call. V dropped 7 bases and J dropped 5 bases, with 14 bases sitting between them. The CDR3 length is 13 residues. CDR1 is SQVTM and CDR2 is ANQGSEA in the germline V gene. Supplemented by reference TRBV29-1 and TRBJ1-4, the full variable domain reads SAVISQKPSRDICQRGTSLTIQCQVDSQVTMMFWYRQQPGQSLTLIATANQGSEATYESGFVIDKFPISRPNLTFSTLTVSNMSPEDSSIYLCSAAENRNEKLFFGSGTQLSVL.

This clonotype has only a few counts. This rearrangement joins TRBV9 to TRBJ2-5; TRBD2 is a possible D gene (5 bases). Germline CDR1 reads SGDLS; CDR2 reads YYNGEE. The CDR3 is made up of 15 amino acids. Trimming removed 4 bases at V and 1 base at J, with 14 bases between. CDR3 amino acids: CASSPRGELQETQYF. Here the CDR3 DNA reads TGTGCCAGCAGCCCCCGGGGTGAACTCCAAGAGACCCAGTACTTC.

The J gene is TRBJ2-7, the V gene TRBV6-5, with unresolved D. Germline V gene sequence: CDR1 MNHEY, CDR2 SVGAGI. V gave up 0 bases and J gave up 6 bases, with 9 bases separating them. CDR3 length equals 13 residues. The CDR3 protein is CASSYSSAAEQYF. In DNA, the CDR3 is TGTGCCAGCAGTTACTCGAGTGCCGCCGAGCAGTACTTC.

J is TRBJ1-1 and V is TRBV6-6; the D gene is possibly TRBD1 (6 bases). V lost 2 bases and J lost 8, with 15 bases in between. The CDR3 totals 14 residues. Per germline, CDR1 MNHNY and CDR2 SVGAGI (reference sequence). CDR3 in amino acids: CASSYGGPSLEAFF. The CDR3 region has the DNA TGTGCCAGCAGTTACGGGGGCCCGAGCCTGGAAGCTTTCTTT.

The chain carries TRBV5-5 and TRBJ1-1; D is uncertain. Germline CDR1 SGHKS, CDR2 YYEKEE (reference sequence). The CDR3 extends over 14 amino acids. The V gene lost 2 bases and the J gene lost 1 base, with 9 bases spanning the gap. CDR3 in amino acids: CASSFTLGNTEAFF. In DNA form, the CDR3 reads TGTGCCAGCAGCTTTACCTTGGGGAACACTGAAGCTTTCTTT.

Of note for this clonotype: One end of the junction fails to match germline, which may point to a read error. The chain carries TRBV7-7 and TRBJ2-1; the D is unclear. The V gene's germline CDR1 is SSHAT and CDR2 FNYEAQ (reference sequence). The CDR3 loop spans 15 amino acids. The CDR3 DNA reads TGTGCTAGCAGCCAAGACTGGAATTCCGACAATGAGCAGTTCTTC. Its translation is CASSQDWNSDNEQFF.

This chain links TRBV6-6 with TRBJ1-2; D remains ambiguous. CDR1 is MNHNY, CDR2 SVGAGI, per germline (reference sequence). V shed 11 bases and J shed 4 bases, with 20 bases lying between them. The CDR3 sequence is 14 residues long. The CDR3 here is CAASSNTLGYGYTF. As DNA, the CDR3 is TGTGCCGCCAGCAGCAACACGCTGGGCTATGGCTACACCTTC.

This sequence joins TRBV12-3 or TRBV12-4 and TRBJ2-3; perhaps TRBD1 as D (6 bases). The CDR3 runs to 15 residues. V lost 7 bases and J 1 base, leaving 15 bases between the germline ends. In nucleotides, the CDR3 is TGTGCCAGCATCAAGACAGGTCTCGGCACAGATACGCAGTATTTT. It encodes CASIKTGLGTDTQYF.

J is TRBJ2-3 and V is TRBV10-3, with D perhaps TRBD1 (7 bases). The germline V and J ends were trimmed by 3 bases and 13 bases, with 20 bases remaining between them. Germline CDR1 and CDR2: ENHRY and SYGVKD. There are 14 residues in the CDR3. CDR3 coding DNA: TGTGCCATCAGTGACAGGGGGGAAAACCAAAGAGAGTATTTT. This sequence encodes CAISDRGENQREYF.

The genes are TRBV5-1 and TRBJ2-5, with 8 nucleotides matching TRBD1. V was clipped by 4 bases and J by 7 bases; unmatched bases: 6. Germline lookup yields CDR1 SGHRS and CDR2 YFSETQ. CDR3 length: 13 amino acids. CDR3 protein: CASSATGEATQYF. The CDR3, as DNA: TGCGCCAGCAGCGCGACAGGGGAAGCGACCCAGTACTTC.

This clonotype was seen a handful of times. The chain links TRBV29-1 to TRBJ1-1; possible D gene TRBD1, 5 bases. Per the germline V gene, CDR1 is SQVTM and CDR2 is ANQGSEA. This CDR3 comprises 13 residues. Trimming shortened V by 4 bases and J by 3 bases, and 12 bases separated the two germline ends. The CDR3 is CSVVDSRYTEAFF. For the CDR3, the DNA is TGCAGCGTTGTAGACAGTAGATACACTGAAGCTTTCTTT.

The V and J genes are TRBV25-1 and TRBJ1-4; 7 positions agree with TRBD1. From germline, CDR1 is MGHDK and CDR2 SYGVNS. This CDR3 has 13 amino acids. The junction had 4 bases not matched to a gene; V was cut back by 6 bases and J by 6 bases. The CDR3 nucleotides read TGTGCCAGCAGAACAGGGGACCATGAAAAACTGTTTTTT. Translating gives CASRTGDHEKLFF.

This clonotype was found a few times. The chain is built from TRBV7-2 and TRBJ2-5; D is uncertain. The DNA end is more similar to TRBJ2-7, so the J call may be wrong. The CDR3 has 13 residues. Germline V CDR1 and CDR2: SGHTA, FQGNSA. CDR3 in amino acids: CASSVWGGYEQYF. The CDR3 DNA sequence: TGTGCCAGCAGCGTCTGGGGTGGCTACGAGCAGTACTTC.